This T cell receptor (beta chain) was profiled in a study of PD-L1 blockade in urothelial cancer. The wider study: Researchers looked at the blood 3 weeks (second dose) and 6 weeks after treatment began. A median blood sample held about 140,000 T cells and about 78,000 unique TCRs.

Germline lookup yields CDR1 MDHEN and CDR2 SYDVKM. There are 15 residues in the CDR3. V dropped 6 bases and J dropped 3; count of bases not matched to a gene: 11. Clones were sequenced by immunoSEQ multiplex PCR, and TCRdb holds only the in-frame ones, with some missing. Here the sample spans roughly 42,000 clones, less than 95% being singletons. Time point here: peripheral blood 6 weeks after treatment start. This TCR was recovered from a man between 65 and 85 years old with urothelial cancer. Sequencing used PBMCs, obtained around atezolizumab (anti-PD-L1) treatment. The rearrangement joins TRBV28 to TRBJ2-7, with 7 bases lining up with TRBD1. The CDR3 spells CASSPAGTVLYEQYF. The DNA of the CDR3 is TGTGCCAGCAGCCCGGCCGGGACAGTGCTCTACGAGCAGTACTTC.